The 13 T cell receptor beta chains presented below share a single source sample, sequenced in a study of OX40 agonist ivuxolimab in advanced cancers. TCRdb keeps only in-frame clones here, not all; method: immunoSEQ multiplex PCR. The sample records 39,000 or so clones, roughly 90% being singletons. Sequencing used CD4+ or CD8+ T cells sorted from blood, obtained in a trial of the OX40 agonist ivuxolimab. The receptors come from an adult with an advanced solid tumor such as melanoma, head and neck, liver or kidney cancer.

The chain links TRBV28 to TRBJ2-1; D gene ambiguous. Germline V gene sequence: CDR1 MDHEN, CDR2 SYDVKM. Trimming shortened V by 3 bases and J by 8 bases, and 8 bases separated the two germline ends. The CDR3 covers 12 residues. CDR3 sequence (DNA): TGTGCCAGCAGTTTCGAAGCCGATGAGCAGTTCTTC. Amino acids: CASSFEADEQFF.

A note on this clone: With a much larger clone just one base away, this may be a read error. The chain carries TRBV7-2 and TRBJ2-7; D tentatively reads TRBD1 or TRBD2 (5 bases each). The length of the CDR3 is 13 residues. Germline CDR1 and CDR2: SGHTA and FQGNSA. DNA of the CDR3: TGCGCCAGCAGCCAAGACCGGGGCCAGGAGCAGTACTTC. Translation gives CASSQDRGQEQYF.

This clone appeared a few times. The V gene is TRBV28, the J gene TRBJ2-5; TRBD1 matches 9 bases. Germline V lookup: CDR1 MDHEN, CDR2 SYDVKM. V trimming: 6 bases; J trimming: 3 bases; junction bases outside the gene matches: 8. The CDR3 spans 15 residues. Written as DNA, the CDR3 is TGTGCCAGCAGCCAGCTGGACAGGGGAAAAGAGACCCAGTACTTC. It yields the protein CASSQLDRGKETQYF.

The CDR3 DNA reads as TGTGCCTGGGGCCCTACGGGGGAGACCTTC. Translation gives CAWGPTGETF. The chain combines TRBV30 with TRBJ1-2; maybe TRBD1 (5 bases). The CDR3 runs to 10 residues. In germline, CDR1 is GTSNPN, CDR2 SVGIG (reference sequence). V dropped 5 bases and J dropped 14 bases, with 15 bases sitting between them.

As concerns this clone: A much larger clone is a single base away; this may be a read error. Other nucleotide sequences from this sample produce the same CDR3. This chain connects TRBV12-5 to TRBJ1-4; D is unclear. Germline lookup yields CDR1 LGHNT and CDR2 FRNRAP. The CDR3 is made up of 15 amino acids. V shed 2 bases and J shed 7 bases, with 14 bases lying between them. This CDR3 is CASGLSLGRGEKLFF. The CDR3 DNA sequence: TGTGCTAGTGGTTTGTCATTGGGTCGGGGTGAAAAACTGTTTTTT. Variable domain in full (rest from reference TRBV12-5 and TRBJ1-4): DARVTQTPRHKVTEMGQEVTMRCQPILGHNTVFWYRQTMMQGLELLAYFRNRAPLDDSGMPKDRFSAEMPDATLATLKIQPSEPRDSAVYFCASGLSLGRGEKLFFGSGTQLSVL.

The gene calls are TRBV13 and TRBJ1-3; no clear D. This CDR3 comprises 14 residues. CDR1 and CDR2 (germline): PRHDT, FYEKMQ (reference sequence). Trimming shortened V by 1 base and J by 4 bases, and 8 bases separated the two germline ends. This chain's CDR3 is CASSLVGSGNTIYF. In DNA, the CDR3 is TGTGCCAGCAGCTTAGTCGGTTCGGGAAACACCATATATTTT.

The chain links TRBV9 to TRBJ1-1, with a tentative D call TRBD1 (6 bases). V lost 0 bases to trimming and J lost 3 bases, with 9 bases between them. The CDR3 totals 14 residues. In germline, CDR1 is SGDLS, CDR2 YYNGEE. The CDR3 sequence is CASSVEGVDTEAFF. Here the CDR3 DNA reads TGTGCCAGCAGCGTAGAGGGGGTAGACACTGAAGCTTTCTTT.

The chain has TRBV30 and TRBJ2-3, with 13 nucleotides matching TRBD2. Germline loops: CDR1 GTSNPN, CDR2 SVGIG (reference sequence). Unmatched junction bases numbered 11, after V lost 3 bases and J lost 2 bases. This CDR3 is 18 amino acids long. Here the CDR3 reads CAWRHQGTSGEYTDTQYF. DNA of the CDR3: TGTGCCTGGAGACACCAAGGGACTAGCGGGGAATACACAGATACGCAGTATTTT.

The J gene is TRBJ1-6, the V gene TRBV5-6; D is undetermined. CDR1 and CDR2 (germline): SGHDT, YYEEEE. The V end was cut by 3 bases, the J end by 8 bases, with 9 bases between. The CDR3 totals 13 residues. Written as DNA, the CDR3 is TGTGCCAGCAGCTCCCTCATGGATTCACCCCTCCACTTT. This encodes CASSSLMDSPLHF. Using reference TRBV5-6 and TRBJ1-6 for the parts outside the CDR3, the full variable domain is DAGVTQSPTHLIKTRGQQVTLRCSPKSGHDTVSWYQQALGQGPQFIFQYYEEEERQRGNFPDRFSGHQFPNYSSELNVNALLLGDSALYLCASSSLMDSPLHFGNGTRLTVT.

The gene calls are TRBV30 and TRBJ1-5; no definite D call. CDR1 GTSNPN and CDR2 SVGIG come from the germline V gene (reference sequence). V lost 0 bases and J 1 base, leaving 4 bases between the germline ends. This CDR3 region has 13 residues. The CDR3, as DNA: TGTGCCTGGAGTGTTTGGAGCAATCAGCCCCAGCATTTT. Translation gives CAWSVWSNQPQHF. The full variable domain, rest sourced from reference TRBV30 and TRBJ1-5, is SQTIHQWPATLVQPVGSPLSLECTVEGTSNPNLYWYRQAAGRGLQLLFYSVGIGQISSEVPQNLSASRPQDRQFILSSKKLLLSDSGFYLCAWSVWSNQPQHFGDGTRLSIL.

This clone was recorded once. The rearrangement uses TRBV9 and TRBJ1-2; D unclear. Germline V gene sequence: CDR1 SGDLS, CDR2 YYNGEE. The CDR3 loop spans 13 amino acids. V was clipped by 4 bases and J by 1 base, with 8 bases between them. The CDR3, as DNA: TGTGCCAGCAGCCCTACCAATAACTATGGCTACACCTTC. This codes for CASSPTNNYGYTF.

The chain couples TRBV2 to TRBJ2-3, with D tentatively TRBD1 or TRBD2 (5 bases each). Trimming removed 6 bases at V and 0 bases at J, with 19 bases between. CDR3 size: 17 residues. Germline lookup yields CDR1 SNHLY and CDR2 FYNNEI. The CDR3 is CASRQRGDGSSTDTQYF. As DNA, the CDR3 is TGTGCCAGCAGGCAGAGAGGGGACGGCTCTAGCACAGATACGCAGTATTTT.

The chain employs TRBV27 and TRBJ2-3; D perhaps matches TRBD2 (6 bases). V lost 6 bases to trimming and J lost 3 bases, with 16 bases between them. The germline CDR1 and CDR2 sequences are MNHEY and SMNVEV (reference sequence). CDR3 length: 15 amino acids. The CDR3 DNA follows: TGTGCCAGCAGCCGGGGGTCATCTAGGACAGATACGCAGTATTTT. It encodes CASSRGSSRTDTQYF.